These 32 T cell receptor beta chains were all obtained from the same sample, sequenced in a study of shared T cell receptors in the human thymus. Profiling relied on immunoSEQ multiplex PCR, and the TCRdb table lists in-frame clones only, not all of them. Of 450,000 to 650,000 clones in the sample, roughly 74% were seen once. The data were also submitted as part of a second study, on human thymus T cells.

Sequencing was done on a sample of thymocytes. All receptors come from a boy under two years old with a congenital heart defect.

This clone was seen only once. This chain connects TRBV19 to TRBJ1-2; 7 positions agree with TRBD1. Looked up from germline, CDR1 is LNHDA and CDR2 is SQIVND (reference sequence). CDR3 length: 14 residues. The trim removed 6 bases at V and 4 bases at J, leaving 8 bases unmatched. In DNA, the CDR3 is TGTGCCAGTAGGACAGGGAAGGGAACCTATGGCTACACCTTC. Its protein is CASRTGKGTYGYTF.

The J gene is TRBJ2-7, the V gene TRBV7-9, with D tentatively TRBD2 (6 bases). The length of the CDR3 is 13 residues. The germline V gene has CDR1 SEHNR and CDR2 FQNEAQ (reference sequence). V shed 1 base and J shed 4 bases, with 8 bases lying between them. In DNA form, the CDR3 reads TGTGCCAGCAGCTTAGTTGCGGGGTACGAGCAGTACTTC. Encoded protein: CASSLVAGYEQYF.

CDR3 DNA: TGTGCCAGCAGCCTTATAGCTAGCGGGGGGGAAACTAGCACAGATACGCAGTATTTT. Translation gives CASSLIASGGETSTDTQYF. This sequence joins TRBV14 and TRBJ2-3, with TRBD2 matching over 12 bases. Germline V gene sequence: CDR1 SGHDN, CDR2 FVKESK. V was pared by 4 bases and J by 0 bases, with 11 bases of the junction left unmatched. There are 19 residues in the CDR3.

The V and J genes are TRBV19 and TRBJ2-7, with D tentatively TRBD2 (5 bases). V was pared by 3 bases and J by 1 base, with 10 bases between. Germline-derived CDR1 and CDR2 are LNHDA and SQIVND (reference sequence). There are 14 residues in the CDR3. This CDR3 reads CASSMSGTSYEQYF. In DNA, the CDR3 is TGTGCCAGTAGTATGAGCGGAACTTCCTACGAGCAGTACTTC.

The chain couples TRBV2 to TRBJ2-3; D is possibly TRBD2 (5 bases). Germline CDR1 and CDR2: SNHLY and FYNNEI. The CDR3 has 15 amino acids. The V end lost 4 bases, the J end lost 2 bases, and 13 bases lay between the germline ends. CDR3 DNA sequence: TGTGCCAGCAGTGCGGACTGGAGGCTCACAGATACGCAGTATTTT. It is translated as CASSADWRLTDTQYF. The variable domain in full, with the rest retrieved from reference TRBV2 and TRBJ2-3, is EPEVTQTPSHQVTQMGQEVILRCVPISNHLYFYWYRQILGQKVEFLVSFYNNEISEKSEIFDDQFSVERPDGSNFTLKIRSTKLEDSAMYFCASSADWRLTDTQYFGPGTRLTVL.

This clone came up once. This rearrangement joins TRBV4-1 to TRBJ2-1, with 13 bases that match TRBD2. CDR1 is MGHRA, CDR2 YSYEKL, per germline. The V gene end was trimmed by 1 base and the J gene end by 8 bases; junction bases not matched to a gene: 8. The CDR3 extends over 17 amino acids. CDR3 residues: CASSQVLSGLAGDEQFF. CDR3 nucleotides: TGCGCCAGCAGCCAAGTCCTCTCTGGACTAGCGGGAGATGAGCAGTTCTTC.

The chain joins TRBV7-2 to TRBJ2-1, with 15 bases matching TRBD2. The J segment lost 16 bases and the V segment lost 2 bases, leaving 6 bases of the junction unmatched. The CDR3 covers 14 residues. From germline, CDR1 is SGHTA and CDR2 FQGNSA. In DNA form, the CDR3 reads TGTGCCAGCAGCTTAACGGGACTAGCGGGAGGCAAATTCTTC. Protein sequence: CASSLTGLAGGKFF.

This chain joins TRBV14 and TRBJ2-3, with 9 bases identical to TRBD2. Germline V gene sequence: CDR1 SGHDN, CDR2 FVKESK. CDR3 size: 16 residues. J was trimmed by 3 bases and V by 0 bases; bases with no gene match: 4. CDR3 DNA: TGTGCCAGCAGCCAAGATCCCCTAGCGGGGACAGATACGCAGTATTTT. Protein: CASSQDPLAGTDTQYF.

The table lists this clone with a count of one. The chain carries TRBV9 and TRBJ1-5; 8 nucleotides agree with TRBD1. Germline CDR1 and CDR2: SGDLS and YYNGEE. CDR3 length: 15 amino acids. The J segment lost 5 bases and the V segment lost 0 bases, leaving 4 bases of the junction unmatched. CDR3 in DNA: TGTGCCAGCAGCGTAGGGACAGGGTCCGATCAGCCCCAGCATTTT. Translation gives CASSVGTGSDQPQHF.

The chain is built from TRBV4-2 and TRBJ2-3, with 14 bases aligning to TRBD2. In germline, CDR1 is LGHNA, CDR2 YNFKEQ. CDR3 size: 19 residues. Unmatched junction bases numbered 10, after V lost 1 base and J lost 4 bases. The CDR3 spells CASSQATAGLAGGADTQYF. CDR3 sequence (DNA): TGTGCCAGCAGCCAAGCTACCGCAGGACTAGCGGGAGGCGCAGATACGCAGTATTTT.

This sequence joins TRBV2 and TRBJ2-2, with 8 bases fitting TRBD2. Per germline, CDR1 SNHLY and CDR2 FYNNEI. The J segment lost 7 bases and the V segment lost 7 bases, leaving 14 bases of the junction unmatched. The length of the CDR3 is 16 residues. The CDR3 sequence is CASKSSSGNQGGELFF. The CDR3 DNA is TGTGCCAGCAAGAGCAGTAGCGGGAATCAGGGCGGGGAGCTGTTTTTT. Looking up the rest from reference TRBV2 and TRBJ2-2 gives the full variable domain: EPEVTQTPSHQVTQMGQEVILRCVPISNHLYFYWYRQILGQKVEFLVSFYNNEISEKSEIFDDQFSVERPDGSNFTLKIRSTKLEDSAMYFCASKSSSGNQGGELFFGEGSRLTVL.

The rearrangement uses TRBV10-2 and TRBJ2-7; a possible D gene is TRBD2 (5 bases). V gave up 5 bases and J gave up 2 bases, with 10 bases separating them. Germline V lookup: CDR1 WSHSY, CDR2 SAAADI. This CDR3 is built from 13 residues. The CDR3 nucleotides are TGCGCCAGCAGTCACGGACTGACCTACGAGCAGTACTTC. Translating gives CASSHGLTYEQYF.

The chain couples TRBV27 to TRBJ1-2; D might be TRBD1 (6 bases). Germline CDR1 reads MNHEY; CDR2 reads SMNVEV (reference sequence). The CDR3 consists of 15 residues. Deletions cut 5 bases from V and 3 bases from J, with 16 bases between. CDR3 nucleotides: TGTGCCAGCAGTGGGCGGGGGGCTAGGCACTATGGCTACACCTTC. Translated, it gives CASSGRGARHYGYTF.

The rearrangement joins TRBV7-6 to TRBJ2-3, with 11 bases matching TRBD2. V gave up 5 bases and J gave up 2 bases; unmatched junction bases: 9. The CDR3 contains 17 residues. In germline, CDR1 is SGHVS, CDR2 FNYEAQ. In DNA, the CDR3 is TGTGCCAGCAGCCCCAGCAGACTAGCGGGAAACACAGATACGCAGTATTTT. Amino acids: CASSPSRLAGNTDTQYF.

This chain connects TRBV10-3 to TRBJ2-7, with 10 bases lining up with TRBD2. CDR3 size: 16 residues. Germline CDR1 reads ENHRY; CDR2 reads SYGVKD. V gave up 3 bases and J gave up 5 bases; unmatched junction bases: 10. The CDR3 spells CAISERKREGIHEQYF. In DNA, the CDR3 is TGTGCCATCAGTGAAAGGAAGCGGGAGGGTATCCACGAGCAGTACTTC.

The V and J genes are TRBV5-1 and TRBJ2-3; D unresolved. Trimming cost V 0 bases and J 0 bases, with 14 bases left between them. From germline, CDR1 is SGHRS and CDR2 YFSETQ. CDR3 length equals 17 residues. CDR3 nucleotides: TGCGCCAGCAGCTTGGCCCCCGGTAGCACCAGCACAGATACGCAGTATTTT. Protein: CASSLAPGSTSTDTQYF.

The genes are TRBV6-5 and TRBJ2-7; 8 bases match TRBD2. The CDR3 spans 15 residues. The trim removed 5 bases at V and 6 bases at J, leaving 12 bases unmatched. From germline, CDR1 is MNHEY and CDR2 SVGAGI. The CDR3, as DNA: TGTGCCAGCAGTGCTCCCGAGGTAGCGGGAACCGAGCAGTACTTC. Protein: CASSAPEVAGTEQYF.

V and J are TRBV15 and TRBJ1-4, with 8 nucleotides matching TRBD1. Trimming at V came to 3 bases and at J to 8 bases, leaving 5 bases not matched to a gene. The CDR3 consists of 14 residues. Germline CDR1 is LNHNV and CDR2 is YYDKDF (reference sequence). The CDR3 here is CATSSFRDREKLFF. Written as DNA, the CDR3 is TGTGCCACCAGCAGTTTTCGGGACAGGGAAAAACTGTTTTTT.

The chain employs TRBV9 and TRBJ2-2; D perhaps matches TRBD1 (6 bases). This CDR3 is built from 19 residues. V shed 0 bases and J shed 0 bases, with 18 bases lying between them. Per germline, CDR1 SGDLS and CDR2 YYNGEE. This chain's CDR3 is CASSVEQGCPPSNTGELFF. In nucleotides, the CDR3 is TGTGCCAGCAGCGTAGAACAGGGATGCCCCCCTTCGAACACCGGGGAGCTGTTTTTT.

The V gene is TRBV5-1, the J gene TRBJ2-5, with D possibly being TRBD1 (6 bases). Trimming pared 6 bases from V and 2 bases from J, leaving 17 bases between. CDR1 is SGHRS and CDR2 is YFSETQ in the germline V gene. The CDR3 has 15 amino acids. CDR3 amino acids: CASTYFRDTQETQYF. The CDR3 DNA reads TGCGCCAGCACCTACTTCCGGGACACGCAAGAGACCCAGTACTTC.

The chain carries TRBV6-6 and TRBJ2-3, with D perhaps TRBD2 (6 bases). Trimming pared 11 bases from V and 0 bases from J, leaving 15 bases between. Per germline, CDR1 MNHNY and CDR2 SVGAGI (reference sequence). The CDR3 totals 14 residues. CDR3 DNA sequence: TGTGCCTCGGAGGCGGGACCTAGCACAGATACGCAGTATTTT. This encodes CASEAGPSTDTQYF.

CDR3 sequence: CASSRTIAGGPRETQYF. In nucleotides, the CDR3 is TGTGCCAGCAGCCGCACAATAGCGGGAGGGCCGCGAGAGACCCAGTACTTC. The chain links TRBV28 to TRBJ2-5; 11 bases line up with TRBD2. The CDR3 extends over 17 amino acids. After removal of 6 bases from V and 4 bases from J, the junction contained 13 bases not matched to a gene. Germline assignment: CDR1 MDHEN and CDR2 SYDVKM.

The rearrangement joins TRBV11-3 to TRBJ2-3; D gene uncertain. Trimming stripped 2 bases from V and 3 bases from J, with 9 bases between. The CDR3 is 14 amino acids. Looked up from germline, CDR1 is SGHNT and CDR2 is YENEEA. Written as DNA, the CDR3 is TGTGCCAGCAGCTTATATGGCCCTACAGATACGCAGTATTTT. Translated: CASSLYGPTDTQYF.

Worth noting for this clone: The sample holds other DNA sequences that translate to the same CDR3. J is TRBJ2-7 and V is TRBV7-2, with TRBD2 matching over 14 bases. J gave up 5 bases and V 4 bases, and 1 base lay outside the gene matches. Looked up from germline, CDR1 is SGHTA and CDR2 is FQGNSA. The CDR3 spans 14 residues. CDR3 protein: CASSSGLAGDEQYF. In nucleotides, the CDR3 is TGTGCCAGCAGCTCGGGACTAGCGGGAGACGAGCAGTACTTC.

In its sample, this clone was seen once. The gene calls are TRBV27 and TRBJ2-3, with 13 nucleotides matching TRBD2. There are 22 residues in the CDR3. The V and J ends lost 5 bases and 2 bases, in that order; junction bases with no gene match: 22. Germline V gives CDR1 MNHEY, CDR2 SMNVEV (reference sequence). The CDR3 DNA sequence: TGTGCCAGCAGTCGAACTACCGGGACAGACGGGACTAGCGGGACTTCCACAGATACGCAGTATTTT. Encoded protein: CASSRTTGTDGTSGTSTDTQYF.

This clone has only a few counts. The rearrangement joins TRBV18 to TRBJ2-3, with 8 nucleotides matching TRBD1. The trim removed 2 bases at V and 3 bases at J, leaving 7 bases unmatched. CDR1 KGHSH and CDR2 LQKENI come from the germline V gene. This CDR3 spans 16 amino acids. CDR3 in amino acids: CASSPSRTGRTDTQYF. In DNA, the CDR3 is TGTGCCAGCTCACCAAGTAGGACAGGGCGAACAGATACGCAGTATTTT. The full variable domain, with the rest looked up from reference TRBV18 and TRBJ2-3, is NAGVMQNPRHLVRRRGQEARLRCSPMKGHSHVYWYRQLPEEGLKFMVYLQKENIIDESGMPKERFSAEFPKEGPSILRIQQVVRGDSAAYFCASSPSRTGRTDTQYFGPGTRLTVL.

In DNA, the CDR3 is TGCGCCAGCAGCCCAAAAGCGGGAGTGAGGGGTGAGCAGTTCTTC. Protein product: CASSPKAGVRGEQFF. The rearrangement uses TRBV4-3 and TRBJ2-1; 8 bases fit TRBD2. V lost 4 bases to trimming and J lost 9 bases; unmatched junction nucleotides: 11. This CDR3 spans 15 amino acids. Germline assignment: CDR1 LGHNA and CDR2 YSLEER.

The rearrangement joins TRBV30 to TRBJ1-5; no clear D. The germline V and J ends were trimmed by 1 base and 4 bases, with 8 bases remaining between them. Germline CDR1 is GTSNPN and CDR2 is SVGIG (reference sequence). The CDR3 totals 13 residues. Here the CDR3 reads CAWSGGRNQPQHF. CDR3 bases: TGTGCCTGGAGTGGAGGGCGAAATCAGCCCCAGCATTTT.

The J gene is TRBJ1-1, the V gene TRBV13; D is undetermined. V dropped 3 bases and J dropped 1 base, with 6 bases sitting between them. Germline CDR1 reads PRHDT; CDR2 reads FYEKMQ (reference sequence). The length of the CDR3 is 13 residues. The CDR3 loop is CASSFPGNTEAFF. DNA of the CDR3: TGTGCCAGCAGCTTTCCAGGGAACACTGAAGCTTTCTTT. The full variable domain, in which reference TRBV13 and TRBJ1-1 provide the parts outside the CDR3, is AAGVIQSPRHLIKEKRETATLKCYPIPRHDTVYWYQQGPGQDPQFLISFYEKMQSDKGSIPDRFSAQQFSDYHSELNMSSLELGDSALYFCASSFPGNTEAFFGQGTRLTVV.

This chain links TRBV5-1 with TRBJ1-4; no clear D. V was clipped by 3 bases and J by 0 bases, with 15 bases between them. This CDR3 has 17 residues. Germline-derived CDR1 and CDR2 are SGHRS and YFSETQ. In DNA form, the CDR3 reads TGCGCCAGCAGCTCCCCTGACGGGGATGCAACTAATGAAAAACTGTTTTTT. Protein sequence: CASSSPDGDATNEKLFF. The whole variable domain, remainder taken from reference TRBV5-1 and TRBJ1-4, is KAGVTQTPRYLIKTRGQQVTLSCSPISGHRSVSWYQQTPGQGLQFLFEYFSETQRNKGNFPGRFSGRQFSNSRSEMNVSTLELGDSALYLCASSSPDGDATNEKLFFGSGTQLSVL.

The V gene is TRBV10-3, the J gene TRBJ2-7; D is uncertain. The germline CDR1 and CDR2 sequences are ENHRY and SYGVKD. Trimming took 0 bases from V and 5 from J, leaving 11 bases between them. The CDR3 runs 14 residues. The chain's CDR3 is CAISESGPLHEQYF. Written as DNA, the CDR3 is TGTGCCATCAGTGAGTCGGGCCCACTTCACGAGCAGTACTTC.

This clone was observed a few times. CDR3 coding DNA: TGCAGCGTACCCATCCTGGCACCAAATAACACTGAAGCTTTCTTT. Its protein product is CSVPILAPNNTEAFF. The chain recombines TRBV29-1 with TRBJ1-1, with D hard to call. Per germline, CDR1 SQVTM and CDR2 ANQGSEA. V dropped 6 bases and J dropped 2 bases, with 19 bases sitting between them. This CDR3 is 15 amino acids long.